These T cell receptor beta chains were read from a single sample in a study of T cell changes during pregnancy in multiple sclerosis. This table comes from immunoSEQ multiplex PCR, and its TCRdb copy is limited to in-frame clones, with some not included. The table includes around 69,000 clones, approximately 90% detected once. This specimen was peripheral blood, taken in the third trimester of pregnancy. The receptors come from a female donor with multiple sclerosis, enrolled in a pregnancy study. CDR3s include the opening cysteine and the closing phenylalanine or tryptophan. The order of the fields is D gene, V gene, J gene, clone size, CDR3 protein, CDR3 DNA. The D gene is left open where the match is weak. Clone size, where shown, is once, few, many, or a class for clones that have expanded.

d_call: -
v_call: TRBV6-1
j_call: TRBJ2-7
clone_size: -
cdr3_aa: CASRLAGYEQYF
cdr3_nt: TGTGCCAGCCGCCTCGCAGGGTACGAGCAGTACTTC

d_call: -
v_call: TRBV29-1
j_call: TRBJ1-1
clone_size: -
cdr3_aa: CSVEQVTRNTEAFF
cdr3_nt: TGCAGCGTTGAGCAGGTAACCCGAAACACTGAAGCTTTCTTT

d_call: -
v_call: TRBV2
j_call: TRBJ2-7
clone_size: -
cdr3_aa: CASSSRGAGEQYF
cdr3_nt: TGTGCCAGCAGTTCCAGGGGTGCGGGCGAGCAGTACTTC

d_call: TRBD1
v_call: TRBV28
j_call: TRBJ2-7
clone_size: -
cdr3_aa: CASSTGGLEQYF
cdr3_nt: TGTGCCAGCAGTACAGGGGGCCTCGAGCAGTACTTC

d_call: -
v_call: TRBV7-6
j_call: TRBJ2-1
clone_size: -
cdr3_aa: CASSLGNNEQFF
cdr3_nt: TGTGCCAGCAGCTTAGGTAACAATGAGCAGTTCTTC

d_call: -
v_call: TRBV9
j_call: TRBJ1-2
clone_size: -
cdr3_aa: CASSVTSTPANYGYTF
cdr3_nt: TGTGCCAGCAGCGTAACTTCCACCCCGGCTAACTATGGCTACACCTTC

d_call: TRBD2
v_call: TRBV30
j_call: TRBJ2-2
clone_size: -
cdr3_aa: CACQGGLGTGELFF
cdr3_nt: TGTGCCTGCCAGGGAGGGCTAGGCACCGGGGAGCTGTTTTTT

d_call: TRBD1
v_call: TRBV18
j_call: TRBJ1-4
clone_size: -
cdr3_aa: CASSPLRDRGAEKLFF
cdr3_nt: TGTGCCAGCTCACCACTCCGGGACAGGGGAGCTGAAAAACTGTTTTTT

d_call: -
v_call: TRBV18
j_call: TRBJ1-1
clone_size: few
cdr3_aa: CASSPRQEAEAFF
cdr3_nt: TGTGCCAGCTCACCCCGTCAGGAGGCTGAAGCTTTCTTT

d_call: -
v_call: TRBV5-1
j_call: TRBJ2-5
clone_size: -
cdr3_aa: CASSLAGSPGETQYF
cdr3_nt: TGCGCCAGCAGCTTGGCCGGATCCCCAGGAGAGACCCAGTACTTC

d_call: TRBD2
v_call: TRBV5-1
j_call: TRBJ2-1
clone_size: -
cdr3_aa: CASSLTSGILNEQFF
cdr3_nt: TGCGCCAGCAGCCTGACTAGCGGGATTTTAAATGAGCAGTTCTTC

d_call: TRBD1
v_call: TRBV6-5
j_call: TRBJ1-2
clone_size: -
cdr3_aa: CASSRQGNGYTF
cdr3_nt: TGTGCCAGCAGTCGACAGGGGAACGGCTACACCTTC

d_call: TRBD2
v_call: TRBV5-1
j_call: TRBJ2-7
clone_size: -
cdr3_aa: CASSPTSGTYEQYF
cdr3_nt: TGCGCCAGCAGCCCGACTAGCGGGACCTACGAGCAGTACTTC

d_call: TRBD1
v_call: TRBV7-8
j_call: TRBJ1-1
clone_size: -
cdr3_aa: CASSLETRDRIFRGEKAFF
cdr3_nt: TGTGCCAGCAGCTTAGAAACCCGGGACAGAATATTTAGAGGCGAGAAAGCTTTCTTT

d_call: -
v_call: TRBV10-3
j_call: TRBJ1-2
clone_size: -
cdr3_aa: CAISEEGEAHGYTF
cdr3_nt: TGTGCCATCAGTGAAGAGGGGGAAGCTCACGGCTACACCTTC

d_call: TRBD2
v_call: TRBV5-4
j_call: TRBJ2-2
clone_size: -
cdr3_aa: CASSLEGLADLYLTGELFF
cdr3_nt: TGTGCCAGCAGCTTGGAGGGACTAGCGGACCTTTACCTCACCGGGGAGCTGTTTTTT

d_call: -
v_call: TRBV6-5
j_call: TRBJ2-3
clone_size: -
cdr3_aa: CASSMRTSTDTQYF
cdr3_nt: TGTGCCAGCAGCATGCGGACTAGCACAGATACGCAGTATTTT

d_call: -
v_call: TRBV7-2
j_call: TRBJ1-2
clone_size: -
cdr3_aa: CASSPGGGNYGYTF
cdr3_nt: TGTGCCAGCAGCCCAGGTGGGGGGAACTATGGCTACACCTTC

d_call: TRBD1
v_call: TRBV5-4
j_call: TRBJ1-1
clone_size: once
cdr3_aa: CASSHGAATGKGAAAFF
cdr3_nt: TGTGCCAGCAGCCATGGCGCCGCGACAGGGAAAGGGGCGGCGGCTTTCTTT

d_call: -
v_call: TRBV13
j_call: TRBJ2-7
clone_size: -
cdr3_aa: CASSSRGADEQYF
cdr3_nt: TGTGCCAGCAGCTCTCGCGGTGCGGACGAGCAGTACTTC

d_call: -
v_call: TRBV5-1
j_call: TRBJ2-1
clone_size: -
cdr3_aa: CASSLGQNEQFF
cdr3_nt: TGCGCCAGCAGCTTGGGACAGAATGAGCAGTTCTTC

d_call: TRBD2
v_call: TRBV5-4
j_call: TRBJ2-5
clone_size: -
cdr3_aa: CASSWGGSQETQYF
cdr3_nt: TGTGCCAGCAGCTGGGGCGGGAGTCAAGAGACCCAGTACTTC

d_call: -
v_call: TRBV7-2
j_call: TRBJ2-2
clone_size: -
cdr3_aa: CASSSKQGYGGLIGELFF
cdr3_nt: TGTGCCAGCAGCTCCAAACAGGGGTACGGGGGTTTGATCGGGGAGCTGTTTTTT

d_call: TRBD2
v_call: TRBV2
j_call: TRBJ2-3
clone_size: -
cdr3_aa: CASRKREATTDTQYF
cdr3_nt: TGTGCCAGCAGAAAGCGGGAGGCCACCACAGATACGCAGTATTTT

d_call: TRBD2
v_call: TRBV19
j_call: TRBJ2-1
clone_size: -
cdr3_aa: CASSIVRTSGNEQFF
cdr3_nt: TGTGCCAGTAGTATCGTCCGGACTAGCGGGAATGAGCAGTTCTTC

d_call: -
v_call: TRBV27
j_call: TRBJ2-1
clone_size: -
cdr3_aa: CASSWTNWNEQFF
cdr3_nt: TGTGCCAGCAGTTGGACTAATTGGAATGAGCAGTTCTTC

d_call: -
v_call: TRBV20-1
j_call: TRBJ2-3
clone_size: -
cdr3_aa: CSASYGDTQYF
cdr3_nt: TGCAGTGCTAGTTACGGGGATACGCAGTATTTT

d_call: TRBD2
v_call: TRBV4-2
j_call: TRBJ2-7
clone_size: -
cdr3_aa: CASSQEIAGGSEQYF
cdr3_nt: TGTGCCAGCAGCCAAGAGATAGCGGGAGGATCCGAGCAGTACTTC

d_call: -
v_call: TRBV11-2
j_call: TRBJ2-5
clone_size: -
cdr3_aa: CASSLSRAEETQYF
cdr3_nt: TGTGCCAGCAGCTTAAGTCGCGCGGAAGAGACCCAGTACTTC

d_call: TRBD1
v_call: TRBV28
j_call: TRBJ2-7
clone_size: once
cdr3_aa: CASSYGTELYYEQYF
cdr3_nt: TGTGCCAGCAGTTACGGGACAGAGCTGTACTACGAGCAGTACTTC

d_call: TRBD2
v_call: TRBV5-1
j_call: TRBJ2-2
clone_size: -
cdr3_aa: CASSFSAGVDTGELFF
cdr3_nt: TGCGCCAGCAGTTTCTCAGCGGGAGTCGACACCGGGGAGCTGTTTTTT

d_call: -
v_call: TRBV11-3
j_call: TRBJ1-4
clone_size: -
cdr3_aa: CASSLAADATNEKLFF
cdr3_nt: TGTGCCAGCAGCTTAGCCGCGGATGCAACTAATGAAAAACTGTTTTTT

d_call: -
v_call: TRBV5-5
j_call: TRBJ2-1
clone_size: once
cdr3_aa: CASSLPGYNEQFF
cdr3_nt: TGTGCCAGCAGCTTGCCGGGCTACAATGAGCAGTTCTTC